A single sample gave rise to the 12 T cell receptor beta chains below, sequenced in a study of T cells expressing NK-cell markers. TCRdb derives one entry per CDR3 protein from the 5' RACE reads, leaving out DNA. Its listing shows some 410,000 distinct CDR3 sequences. What was sequenced was blood T cells: a sorted CD56 or NKG2C T cell subset, CD4+ or CD8+ T cells, or bulk PBMC T cells (not recorded which). The receptors were sampled from a woman between 18 and 70 years old in good health.

The J gene is TRBJ2-7, the V gene TRBV11-2. This CDR3 is built from 16 residues. Germline-derived CDR1 and CDR2 are SGHAT and FQNNGV. Here the CDR3 reads CATKARGSLDPYEQYF.

The V call is TRBV21-1, the J call TRBJ2-7. TRBV21-1 is a documented pseudogene. This CDR3 has 16 amino acids. CDR3 sequence reads: CASSNEASMSSYEQYF.

J is TRBJ1-3 and V is TRBV3-1; the TCRdb call, TRBD1, lacks DNA for checking. The V gene's germline CDR1 is LGHDT and CDR2 YNNKEL (reference sequence). The CDR3 has 17 amino acids. The CDR3 protein is CASSQDRGGQAGNTIYF.

The chain joins TRBV6-6 to TRBJ2-7; there is no DNA to check the TCRdb D call of TRBD1. Germline CDR1 reads MNHNY; CDR2 reads SVGAGI (reference sequence). CDR3 length: 12 residues. The CDR3 reads CAGGQGSREQYF.

The rearrangement uses TRBV3-1 and TRBJ2-2; TCRdb's assignment of TRBD2 cannot be checked, as there is no DNA. Germline values: CDR1 LGHDT, CDR2 YNNKEL (reference sequence). There are 15 residues in the CDR3. CDR3 sequence: CASRLAGEDTGELFF.

This chain's CDR3 is CSVGGNHNEQFF. J is TRBJ2-1 and V is TRBV29-1. In germline, CDR1 is SQVTM, CDR2 ANQGSEA. The CDR3 loop spans 12 amino acids.

This chain connects TRBV28 to TRBJ2-7; checking the TCRdb D call of TRBD1 is not possible without DNA. Germline V gives CDR1 MDHEN, CDR2 SYDVKM. The CDR3 is made up of 13 amino acids. CDR3 amino acids: CASTGQGGYEQYF.

The chain uses TRBV6-5 and TRBJ2-1; the D gene TCRdb calls, TRBD2, cannot be checked with no DNA. The germline V gene has CDR1 MNHEY and CDR2 SVGAGI. The CDR3 loop spans 16 amino acids. CDR3 loop: CASSYSGASSYNEQFF.

V usage is TRBV14 and J usage is TRBJ2-7. Germline V gives CDR1 SGHDN, CDR2 FVKESK. The CDR3 covers 14 residues. CDR3 region: CASSQDSILDEQYF. The whole variable domain, remainder taken from reference TRBV14 and TRBJ2-7, is EAGVTQFPSHSVIEKGQTVTLRCDPISGHDNLYWYRRVMGKEIKFLLHFVKESKQDESGMPNNRFLAERTGGTYSTLKVQPAELEDSGVYFCASSQDSILDEQYFGPGTRLTVT.

V usage is TRBV11-2 and J usage is TRBJ2-3; TCRdb's assignment of TRBD2 cannot be checked, as there is no DNA. The CDR3 length is 16 residues. Germline V CDR1 and CDR2: SGHAT, FQNNGV. The CDR3: CASSQPSGGALDTQYF. Full variable domain (remainder filled in from reference TRBV11-2 and TRBJ2-3): EAGVAQSPRYKIIEKRQSVAFWCNPISGHATLYWYQQILGQGPKLLIQFQNNGVVDDSQLPKDRFSAERLKGVDSTLKIQPAKLEDSAVYLCASSQPSGGALDTQYFGPGTRLTVL.

This chain joins TRBV3-1 and TRBJ2-2; TCRdb's D call of TRBD2 is untestable without DNA. This CDR3 has 14 amino acids. CDR1 is LGHDT, CDR2 YNNKEL, per germline (reference sequence). The CDR3 sequence: CASSPGLSTGELFF. The full variable domain, its missing parts supplied by reference TRBV3-1 and TRBJ2-2, is DTAVSQTPKYLVTQMGNDKSIKCEQNLGHDTMYWYKQDSKKFLKIMFSYNNKELIINETVPNRFSPKSPDKAHLNLHINSLELGDSAVYFCASSPGLSTGELFFGEGSRLTVL.

The V and J genes are TRBV4-1 and TRBJ2-3; TCRdb's D call, TRBD1, is unchecked because there is no DNA. CDR3 length equals 15 residues. Germline CDR1 is MGHRA and CDR2 is YSYEKL. This chain's CDR3 is CASSQARGSTDTQYF.